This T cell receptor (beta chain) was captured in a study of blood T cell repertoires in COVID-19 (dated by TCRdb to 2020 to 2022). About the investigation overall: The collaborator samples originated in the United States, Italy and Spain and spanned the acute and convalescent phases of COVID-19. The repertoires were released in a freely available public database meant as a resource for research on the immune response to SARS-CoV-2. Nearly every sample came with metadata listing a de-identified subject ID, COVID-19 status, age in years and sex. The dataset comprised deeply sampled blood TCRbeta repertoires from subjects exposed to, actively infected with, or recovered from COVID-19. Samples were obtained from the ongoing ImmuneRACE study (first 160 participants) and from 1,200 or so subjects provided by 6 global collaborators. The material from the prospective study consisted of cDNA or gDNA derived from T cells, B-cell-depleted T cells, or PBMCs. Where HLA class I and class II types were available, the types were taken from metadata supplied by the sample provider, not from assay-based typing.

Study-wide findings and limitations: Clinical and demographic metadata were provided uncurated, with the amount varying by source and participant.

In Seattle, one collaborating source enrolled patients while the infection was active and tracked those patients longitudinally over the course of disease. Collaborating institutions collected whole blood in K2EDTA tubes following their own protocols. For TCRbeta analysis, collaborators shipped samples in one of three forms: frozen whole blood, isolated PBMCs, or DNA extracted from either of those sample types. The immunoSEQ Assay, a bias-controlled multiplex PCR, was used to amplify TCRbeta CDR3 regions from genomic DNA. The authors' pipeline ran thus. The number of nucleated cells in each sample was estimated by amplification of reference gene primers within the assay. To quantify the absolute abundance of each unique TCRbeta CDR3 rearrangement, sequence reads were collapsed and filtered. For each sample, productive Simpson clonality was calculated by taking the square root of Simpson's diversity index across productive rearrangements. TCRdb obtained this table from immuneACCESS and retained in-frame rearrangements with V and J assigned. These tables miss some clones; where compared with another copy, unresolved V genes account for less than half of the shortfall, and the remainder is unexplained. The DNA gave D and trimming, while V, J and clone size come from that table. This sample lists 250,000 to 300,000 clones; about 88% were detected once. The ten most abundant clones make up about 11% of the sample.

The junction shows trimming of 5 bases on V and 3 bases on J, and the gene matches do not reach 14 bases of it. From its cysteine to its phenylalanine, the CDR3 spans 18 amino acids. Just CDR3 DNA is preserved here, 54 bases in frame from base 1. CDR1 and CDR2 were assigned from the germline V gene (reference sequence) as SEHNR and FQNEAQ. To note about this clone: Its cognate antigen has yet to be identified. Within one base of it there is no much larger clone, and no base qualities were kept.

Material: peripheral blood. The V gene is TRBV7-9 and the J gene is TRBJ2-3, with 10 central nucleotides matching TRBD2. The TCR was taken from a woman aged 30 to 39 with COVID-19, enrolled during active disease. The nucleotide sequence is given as TGTGCCAGCAGCCCCCCCGTCCAGCGGGAGGGCCGAACAGATACGCAGTATTTT. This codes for CASSPPVQREGRTDTQYF.